Described below is a single T cell receptor (beta chain) sequence and its context. The assay was immunoSEQ multiplex PCR, and TCRdb's table has in-frame clones only and misses some. The sample carries around 250,000 clones, 75% to 95% recorded once. This specimen belongs to a study of blood T cell repertoires in COVID-19. The sequence derives from a man in his forties who had been exposed to COVID-19. The sequencing sample was made of PBMCs or T cells enriched from blood (not recorded which).

In DNA, the CDR3 is TGTGCCAGCAGCGTAGGAGGTGGGGGCCCCACTGAAGCTTTCTTT. Protein: CASSVGGGGPTEAFF. The chain joins TRBV9 to TRBJ1-1; perhaps TRBD1 as D (6 bases). Trimming stripped 0 bases from V and 4 bases from J, with 13 bases between. CDR1 and CDR2 (germline): SGDLS, YYNGEE. The CDR3 totals 15 residues.